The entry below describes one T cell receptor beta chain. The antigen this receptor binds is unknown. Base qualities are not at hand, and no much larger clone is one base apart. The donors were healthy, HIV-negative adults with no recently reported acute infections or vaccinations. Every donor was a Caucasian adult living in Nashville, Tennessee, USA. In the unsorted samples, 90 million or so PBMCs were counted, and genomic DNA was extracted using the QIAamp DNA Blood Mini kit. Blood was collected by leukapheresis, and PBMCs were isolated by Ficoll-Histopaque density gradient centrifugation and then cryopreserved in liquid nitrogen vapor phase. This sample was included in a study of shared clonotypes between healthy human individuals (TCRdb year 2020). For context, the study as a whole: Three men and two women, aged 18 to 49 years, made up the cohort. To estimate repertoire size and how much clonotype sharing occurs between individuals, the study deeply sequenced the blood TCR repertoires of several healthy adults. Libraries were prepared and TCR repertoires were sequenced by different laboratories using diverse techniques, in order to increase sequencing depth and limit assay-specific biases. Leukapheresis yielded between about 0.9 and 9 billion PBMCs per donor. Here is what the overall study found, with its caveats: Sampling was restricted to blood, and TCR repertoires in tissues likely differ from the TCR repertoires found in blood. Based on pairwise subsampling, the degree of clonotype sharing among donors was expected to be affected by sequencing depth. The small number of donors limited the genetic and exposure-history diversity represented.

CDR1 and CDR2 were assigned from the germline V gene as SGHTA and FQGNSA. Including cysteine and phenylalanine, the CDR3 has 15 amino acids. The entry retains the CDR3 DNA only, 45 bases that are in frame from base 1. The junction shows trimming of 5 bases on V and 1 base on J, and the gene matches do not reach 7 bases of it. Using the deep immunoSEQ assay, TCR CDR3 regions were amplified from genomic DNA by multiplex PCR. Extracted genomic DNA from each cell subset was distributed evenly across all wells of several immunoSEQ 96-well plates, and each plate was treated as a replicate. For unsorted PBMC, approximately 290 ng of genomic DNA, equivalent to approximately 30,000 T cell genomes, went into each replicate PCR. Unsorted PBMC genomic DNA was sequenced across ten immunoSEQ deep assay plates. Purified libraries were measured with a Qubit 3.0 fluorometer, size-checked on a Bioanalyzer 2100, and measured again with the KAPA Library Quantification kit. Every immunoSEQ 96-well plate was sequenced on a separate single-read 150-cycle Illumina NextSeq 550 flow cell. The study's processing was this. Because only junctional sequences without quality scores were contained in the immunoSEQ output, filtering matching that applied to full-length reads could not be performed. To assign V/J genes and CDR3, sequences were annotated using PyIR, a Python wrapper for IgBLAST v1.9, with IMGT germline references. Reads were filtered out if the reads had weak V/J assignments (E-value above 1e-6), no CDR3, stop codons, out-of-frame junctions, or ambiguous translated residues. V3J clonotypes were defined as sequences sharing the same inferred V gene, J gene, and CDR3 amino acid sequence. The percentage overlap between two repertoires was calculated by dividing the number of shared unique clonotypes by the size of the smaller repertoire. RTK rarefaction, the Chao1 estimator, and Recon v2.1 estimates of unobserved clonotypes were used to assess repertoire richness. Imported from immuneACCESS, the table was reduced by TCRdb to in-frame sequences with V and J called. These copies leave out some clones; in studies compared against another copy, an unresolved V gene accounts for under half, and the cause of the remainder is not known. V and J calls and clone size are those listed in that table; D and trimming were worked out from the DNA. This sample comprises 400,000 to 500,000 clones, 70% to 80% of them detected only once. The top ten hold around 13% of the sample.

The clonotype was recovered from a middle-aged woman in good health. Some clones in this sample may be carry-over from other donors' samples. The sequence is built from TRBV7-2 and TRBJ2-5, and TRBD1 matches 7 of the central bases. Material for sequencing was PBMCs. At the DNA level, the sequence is TGTGCCAGCAGCCCAAGGGGACAGACCCAAGAGACCCAGTACTTC. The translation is CASSPRGQTQETQYF.